This TCR beta chain was sequenced in a study of a mutant IDH1 vaccine in newly diagnosed glioma. Study-level background: In weeks 1, 3, 5, 7, 11, 15, 19 and 23, patients were vaccinated. Patients got radiotherapy, temozolomide, or both beforehand, and most got both. Onset of vaccination occurred 4-6 weeks following radiotherapy alone, or with temozolomide cycles.

CDR3 length: 13 amino acids. With 3 bases removed from V and 7 bases from J, the gap between germline ends came to 9 bases. Germline CDR1 is LNHDA and CDR2 is SQIVND (reference sequence). Time point in this sample: week 11, during vaccination. Topical imiquimod was applied with each vaccine dose, which held 300 ug of mutant IDH1 20-mer peptide. Each donor presented with a new WHO grade 3 or 4 astrocytoma that tested IDH1-mutant and showed ATRX loss. TCRdb's copy holds only in-frame clones and misses some; the assay was immunoSEQ multiplex PCR. The sample shows tens of thousands of clones, about four fifths of them seen only once. Note on this clone: Its specificity is not known.

The source is a man aged 50-60 years with glioma. The input for sequencing was PBMCs, taken from a glioma patient whose treatment included an IDH1 peptide vaccine. This rearrangement joins TRBV19 to TRBJ2-2, with D uncertain. CDR3 bases: TGTGCCAGTAGTATGCGAGGCCACGGGGAGCTGTTTTTT. This gives the protein CASSMRGHGELFF.